Listed here are 26 T cell receptor beta chains from one sample, sequenced in a study of blood T cell repertoires in COVID-19. Profiling relied on immunoSEQ multiplex PCR, and the TCRdb table lists in-frame clones only, not all of them. The table shows some 190,000 clones, with 89% occurring only once. Source material: PBMCs or T cells enriched from blood (not recorded which). All receptors derive from a woman aged 40 to 49 with acute COVID-19.

This clone was picked up one time. The chain has TRBV7-9 and TRBJ1-4; D may be TRBD1 (5 bases). The CDR3 contains 13 residues. Trimming stripped 7 bases from V and 6 bases from J, with 12 bases between. The germline CDR1 and CDR2 sequences are SEHNR and FQNEAQ (reference sequence). Written as DNA, the CDR3 is TGTGCCAGCACCGGCAGGGAGGATGAAAAACTGTTTTTT. Amino acid sequence: CASTGREDEKLFF.

J is TRBJ2-2 and V is TRBV30; no clear D gene. Germline loops: CDR1 GTSNPN, CDR2 SVGIG (reference sequence). The CDR3 runs 14 residues. V dropped 0 bases and J dropped 4 bases, with 9 bases sitting between them. The CDR3 DNA reads TGTGCCTGGAGTGTACAAAAAACCACCGGGGAGCTGTTTTTT. This translates into CAWSVQKTTGELFF.

The chain joins TRBV6-4 to TRBJ2-3; 7 nucleotides agree with TRBD2. V lost 6 bases, J lost 1 base, and 4 bases stayed unmatched. This CDR3 is built from 14 residues. Germline V lookup: CDR1 MRHNA, CDR2 SNTAGT. The CDR3 sequence: CASSRDYGTDTQYF. The CDR3 nucleotides are TGTGCCAGCAGCCGGGACTATGGCACAGATACGCAGTATTTT.

For the CDR3, the DNA is TGTGCCAGCAGCAGAGGGGCCGGGACAGGGAAACAACCCCAGCATTTT. It yields the protein CASSRGAGTGKQPQHF. The J gene is TRBJ1-5, the V gene TRBV21-1; the table's D call, TRBD1, was not checked against the DNA. TRBV21-1 is listed as a pseudogene. CDR3 length: 16 amino acids.

CDR3 in DNA: TGTGCCAGCAGCCCCCCGACAGGGGACACGAACACCGGGGAGCTGTTTTTT. As protein: CASSPPTGDTNTGELFF. This rearrangement joins TRBV7-9 to TRBJ2-2; TRBD1 agrees at 8 bases. Germline V gives CDR1 SEHNR, CDR2 FQNEAQ (reference sequence). Trimming removed 5 bases from V and 0 bases from J; junction bases left unmatched: 8. This CDR3 contains 17 residues.

This chain connects TRBV6-5 to TRBJ1-3, with D possibly being TRBD1 (6 bases). CDR3 length: 14 residues. Germline CDR1 and CDR2: MNHEY and SVGAGI. V dropped 4 bases and J dropped 3 bases, with 10 bases sitting between them. CDR3 amino acids: CASSSHRVGNTIYF. CDR3 nucleotide sequence: TGTGCCAGCAGTTCTCACAGGGTTGGAAACACCATATATTTT.

The chain couples TRBV23-1 to TRBJ1-5; D unclear. TRBV23-1 has ORF status, its function being uncertain. CDR3 length: 19 amino acids. V was shortened by 6 bases and J by 1 base, with 25 bases between the two germline ends. The chain's CDR3 is CASRRRVFFIAFSNQPQHF. The CDR3 bases are TGCGCCAGCAGACGGAGGGTGTTTTTCATTGCATTCAGCAATCAGCCCCAGCATTTT.

V and J are TRBV20-1 and TRBJ2-3, with a weak D call TRBD2 (5 bases). Trimming pared 6 bases from V and 4 bases from J, leaving 17 bases between. There are 14 residues in the CDR3. Germline CDR1 reads DFQATT; CDR2 reads SNEGSKA (reference sequence). CDR3 sequence: CSASTSFTADTQYF. CDR3 in DNA: TGCAGTGCCAGTACTAGTTTCACGGCAGATACGCAGTATTTT.

The chain links TRBV6-5 to TRBJ1-5; D may be TRBD1 (5 bases). The CDR3 loop spans 15 amino acids. Trimming stripped 7 bases from V and 0 bases from J, with 13 bases between. CDR1 is MNHEY, CDR2 SVGAGI, per germline. The CDR3 coding sequence is TGTGCCAGCATCAGGGAAGGGTATAGCAATCAGCCCCAGCATTTT. Its protein is CASIREGYSNQPQHF.

J is TRBJ1-6 and V is TRBV30, with unresolved D. Germline V gene sequence: CDR1 GTSNPN, CDR2 SVGIG (reference sequence). CDR3 length: 16 residues. V was clipped by 5 bases and J by 0 bases, with 14 bases between them. Here the CDR3 reads CAWDNGVISYNSPLHF. The CDR3 nucleotides read TGTGCCTGGGACAATGGAGTCATCTCCTATAATTCACCCCTCCACTTT.

The rearrangement links TRBV7-3 to TRBJ2-1; 7 bases align to TRBD1. The CDR3 is 13 amino acids. Germline values: CDR1 SGHTA, CDR2 FQGTGA. With V trimmed by 5 bases and J by 8 bases, 6 bases remained unmatched. DNA for the CDR3: TGTGCCAGCAGCCGACAGGGTCGGGATGAGCAGTTCTTC. It is translated as CASSRQGRDEQFF. The complete variable domain, with remaining parts taken from reference TRBV7-3 and TRBJ2-1, reads GAGVSQTPSNKVTEKGKYVELRCDPISGHTALYWYRQSLGQGPEFLIYFQGTGAADDSGLPNDRFFAVRPEGSVSTLKIQRTERGDSAVYLCASSRQGRDEQFFGPGTRLTVL.

The chain uses TRBV6-5 and TRBJ2-1; D not resolved. The CDR3 sequence is 16 residues long. The V end was cut by 0 bases, the J end by 3 bases, with 12 bases between. Germline assignment: CDR1 MNHEY and CDR2 SVGAGI. The chain's CDR3 is CASSYSPGLNYNEQFF. The CDR3, as DNA: TGTGCCAGCAGTTACTCACCGGGTCTTAACTACAATGAGCAGTTCTTC.

Here the CDR3 reads CASRAREVYGYTF. As DNA, the CDR3 is TGTGCCAGCAGGGCTCGGGAGGTCTATGGCTACACCTTC. The J gene is TRBJ1-2, the V gene TRBV12-3 or TRBV12-4; D gene ambiguous. V lost 6 bases and J 4 bases, leaving 12 bases between the germline ends. CDR3 length: 13 residues.

The chain employs TRBV16 and TRBJ1-2, with D hard to call. The CDR3 has 16 residues. V was shortened by 0 bases and J by 3 bases, with 14 bases between the two germline ends. CDR1 and CDR2 (germline): KGHSY, FQNENV. The CDR3 nucleotides are TGTGCCAGCAGCCAATCAGTAGCCGCGTTAGACTATGGCTACACCTTC. It translates to CASSQSVAALDYGYTF.

The CDR3 loop reads CASSIPGVVSYNEQFF. In nucleotides, the CDR3 is TGTGCCAGTAGTATTCCGGGAGTGGTCTCCTACAATGAGCAGTTCTTC. The J gene is TRBJ2-1, the V gene TRBV19; TRBD2 might be the D (6 bases). V was pared by 3 bases and J by 0 bases, with 12 bases between. This CDR3 spans 16 amino acids. Germline V gives CDR1 LNHDA, CDR2 SQIVND (reference sequence). Together with reference TRBV19 and TRBJ2-1, the CDR3 gives the full variable domain: DGGITQSPKYLFRKEGQNVTLSCEQNLNHDAMYWYRQDPGQGLRLIYYSQIVNDFQKGDIAEGYSVSREKKESFPLTVTSAQKNPTAFYLCASSIPGVVSYNEQFFGPGTRLTVL.

This CDR3 is CASSLWTSGGALYNEQFF. The CDR3 DNA reads TGTGCCAGCAGTCTGTGGACTAGCGGGGGGGCCTTATACAATGAGCAGTTCTTC. The chain has TRBV27 and TRBJ2-1; 15 positions match TRBD2. The CDR3 runs 18 residues. Trimming took 5 bases from V and 4 from J; bases not matched to a gene: 9. Per germline, CDR1 MNHEY and CDR2 SMNVEV (reference sequence).

The chain combines TRBV28 with TRBJ1-2, with 7 bases aligning to TRBD1. Germline trimming cut 5 bases from V and 8 bases from J; bases unmatched to any gene: 2. This CDR3 has 11 residues. Germline lookup yields CDR1 MDHEN and CDR2 SYDVKM. CDR3 amino acids: CASSQGDGYTF. DNA for the CDR3: TGTGCCAGCAGTCAGGGGGACGGCTACACCTTC.

CDR3 DNA: TGTGCCAGCAGCGTAGTGGGAACGGGAAAGGAAAAACTGTTTTTT. This codes for CASSVVGTGKEKLFF. The rearrangement uses TRBV9 and TRBJ1-4; no definite D call. The germline V gene has CDR1 SGDLS and CDR2 YYNGEE. V dropped 0 bases and J dropped 8 bases, with 14 bases sitting between them. CDR3 size: 15 residues.

This chain connects TRBV28 to TRBJ2-7; D is unclear. The CDR3 has 15 amino acids. Germline values: CDR1 MDHEN, CDR2 SYDVKM. V lost 2 bases to trimming and J lost 6 bases, with 17 bases between them. The CDR3 protein is CASSLITGVNSEQYF. DNA for the CDR3: TGTGCCAGCAGTTTAATTACGGGTGTCAATTCCGAGCAGTACTTC.

This clone occurred once. The chain joins TRBV19 to TRBJ2-5, with D unresolved. Germline CDR1 LNHDA, CDR2 SQIVND (reference sequence). V shed 0 bases and J shed 2 bases, with 7 bases lying between them. The CDR3 sequence is 14 residues long. The CDR3, as DNA: TGTGCCAGTAGTATAGATCCCAGGCAAGAGACCCAGTACTTC. Translated: CASSIDPRQETQYF. Supplemented by reference TRBV19 and TRBJ2-5, the full variable domain reads DGGITQSPKYLFRKEGQNVTLSCEQNLNHDAMYWYRQDPGQGLRLIYYSQIVNDFQKGDIAEGYSVSREKKESFPLTVTSAQKNPTAFYLCASSIDPRQETQYFGPGTRLLVL.

The V gene is TRBV5-1, the J gene TRBJ2-7; TRBD1 might be the D (6 bases). The germline gives CDR1 SGHRS, CDR2 YFSETQ. The V gene lost 0 bases and the J gene lost 0 bases, with 7 bases spanning the gap. This CDR3 has 14 residues. The CDR3 here is CASSLGGPSYEQYF. The CDR3 DNA sequence: TGCGCCAGCAGCTTGGGGGGGCCCTCCTACGAGCAGTACTTC.

The rearrangement links TRBV12-3 or TRBV12-4 to TRBJ2-3; possibly TRBD1 for D (5 bases). The CDR3 length is 12 residues. Trimming shortened V by 6 bases and J by 7 bases, and 11 bases separated the two germline ends. The CDR3 spells CASRTRVNTQYF. As DNA, the CDR3 is TGTGCCAGCAGGACCAGGGTAAATACGCAGTATTTT.

This clone was detected only once. The V call is TRBV9, the J call TRBJ2-7; 7 bases align to TRBD1. Looked up from germline, CDR1 is SGDLS and CDR2 is YYNGEE. Trimming removed 4 bases from V and 5 bases from J; junction bases left unmatched: 9. This CDR3 has 14 residues. CDR3 amino acids: CASSYYSQGDEQYF. The CDR3, as DNA: TGTGCCAGCAGCTACTATTCCCAGGGGGACGAGCAGTACTTC.

This chain connects TRBV4-2 to TRBJ2-2; TRBD2 might be the D (5 bases). Trimming took off 0 bases at V and 7 bases at J, with 15 bases between the two ends. In germline, CDR1 is LGHNA, CDR2 YNFKEQ. This CDR3 is built from 16 residues. The DNA of the CDR3 is TGTGCCAGCAGCCAAGATTTGGCTAGCCGGGTCGGGGAGCTGTTTTTT. Its protein product is CASSQDLASRVGELFF.

In this sample, this clone turned up once. The chain carries TRBV30 and TRBJ2-7; possible D gene TRBD1, 5 bases. Germline-derived CDR1 and CDR2 are GTSNPN and SVGIG (reference sequence). V was pared by 3 bases and J by 5 bases, with 11 bases between. This CDR3 is 12 amino acids long. The DNA for the CDR3 is TGTGCCTGGAGGGCAGGGTTTGACGAGCAGTACTTC. Its protein is CAWRAGFDEQYF.

CDR3 bases: TGTGCCAGCTCACCAATAGCGGGAGTTCCCAATGAGCAGTTCTTC. It codes for CASSPIAGVPNEQFF. This chain links TRBV18 with TRBJ2-1; the match to TRBD2 covers 9 bases. This CDR3 has 15 residues. With 2 bases clipped from V and 6 bases from J, the junction kept 5 bases outside the gene matches. Germline values: CDR1 KGHSH, CDR2 LQKENI.